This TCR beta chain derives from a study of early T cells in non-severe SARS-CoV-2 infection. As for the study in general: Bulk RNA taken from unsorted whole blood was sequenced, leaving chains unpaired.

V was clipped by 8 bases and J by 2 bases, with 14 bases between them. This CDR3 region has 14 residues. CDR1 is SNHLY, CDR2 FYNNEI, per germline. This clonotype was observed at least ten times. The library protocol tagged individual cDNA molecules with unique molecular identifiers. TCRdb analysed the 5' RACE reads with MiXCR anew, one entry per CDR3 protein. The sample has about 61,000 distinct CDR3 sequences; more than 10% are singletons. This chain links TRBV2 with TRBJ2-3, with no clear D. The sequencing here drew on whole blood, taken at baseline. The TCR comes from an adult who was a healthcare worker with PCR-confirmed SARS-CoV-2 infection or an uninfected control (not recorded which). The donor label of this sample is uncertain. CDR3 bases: TGTGCCAGCTCGGACCTCCGCTCCACAGATACGCAGTATTTT. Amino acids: CASSDLRSTDTQYF.